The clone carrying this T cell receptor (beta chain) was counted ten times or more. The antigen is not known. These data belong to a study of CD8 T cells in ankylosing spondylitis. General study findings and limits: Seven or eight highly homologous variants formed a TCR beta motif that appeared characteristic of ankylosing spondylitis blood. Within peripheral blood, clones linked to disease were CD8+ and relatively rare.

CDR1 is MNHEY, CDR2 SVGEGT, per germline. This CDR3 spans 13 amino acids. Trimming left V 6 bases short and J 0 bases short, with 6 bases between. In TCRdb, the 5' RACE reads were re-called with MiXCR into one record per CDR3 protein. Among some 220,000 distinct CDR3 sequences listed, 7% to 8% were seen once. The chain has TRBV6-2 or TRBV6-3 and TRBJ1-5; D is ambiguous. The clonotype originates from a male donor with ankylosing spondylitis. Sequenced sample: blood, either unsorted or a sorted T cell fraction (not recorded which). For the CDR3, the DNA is TGTGCCAGCAGCCAGTTTAGCAATCAGCCCCAGCATTTT. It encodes CASSQFSNQPQHF.